Below, 8 T cell receptor beta chains from the same sample are listed, as sequenced in a study of T cells in Graves' hyperthyroidism and ophthalmopathy. TCR beta CDR3 regions were amplified from RNA transcripts. The primer set for the first-round RT-PCR of the TCR CDR3 was HTBI. From the multiplex PCR reads, TCRdb called clonotypes with MiXCR, one entry per CDR3 protein. Seen here are 350,000 to 400,000 distinct CDR3 sequences, around 14% observed once, and the top ten hold 9.5% to 11%. The sequenced material came from blood. Source of these receptors: a woman aged 55 to 70 with Graves' hyperthyroidism.

This clonotype has a count of ten or more. The chain uses TRBV2 and TRBJ2-3; the match to TRBD2 covers 9 bases. The V segment lost 6 bases and the J segment 0 bases; nucleotides outside the gene matches: 4. The length of the CDR3 is 15 residues. Germline V CDR1 and CDR2: SNHLY, FYNNEI. CDR3 region: CASRLTSGSTDTQYF. CDR3 DNA sequence: TGTGCCAGCAGGCTGACTAGCGGAAGCACAGATACGCAGTATTTT.

This clonotype was seen many times. The chain is built from TRBV20-1 and TRBJ1-2; D possibly corresponds to TRBD1 (6 bases). With 6 bases removed from V and 8 bases from J, the gap between germline ends came to 16 bases. CDR3 length equals 12 residues. CDR1 and CDR2 (germline): DFQATT, SNEGSKA (reference sequence). The CDR3 loop reads CSAGQKGKGYTF. The DNA of the CDR3 is TGCAGTGCCGGACAGAAAGGGAAAGGCTACACCTTC.

This clonotype was seen at least ten times. The chain carries TRBV15 and TRBJ2-7; perhaps D is TRBD1 or TRBD2 (5 bases each). Looked up from germline, CDR1 is LNHNV and CDR2 is YYDKDF (reference sequence). The CDR3 sequence is 15 residues long. The ends were cut back, 1 base at V and 6 bases at J, with 16 bases in the middle. CDR3 in amino acids: CATSRGTDSGGEQYF. The DNA for the CDR3 is TGTGCCACCAGCAGAGGGACCGACAGCGGCGGCGAGCAGTACTTC.

At least ten counts were recorded for this clonotype. The genes are TRBV6-1 and TRBJ2-5; D perhaps matches TRBD2 (5 bases). The CDR3 has 15 amino acids. In germline, CDR1 is MNHNS, CDR2 SASEGT. Between the trimmed V and J ends, which lost 6 bases and 2 bases, there was a span of 16 bases. The CDR3 region has the DNA TGTGCCAGCAGAACGATCGGGGTTCCGCAAGAGACCCAGTACTTC. Translation gives CASRTIGVPQETQYF.

This clonotype was counted ten times or more. The chain carries TRBV30 and TRBJ2-7, with D perhaps TRBD1 (5 bases). Germline lookup yields CDR1 GTSNPN and CDR2 SVGIG (reference sequence). This CDR3 is 13 amino acids long. V lost 2 bases to trimming and J lost 1 base, with 9 bases between them. CDR3 DNA sequence: TGTGCCTGGAGTTTTGACAGATCCTACGAGCAGTACTTC. Amino acids: CAWSFDRSYEQYF.

The chain links TRBV20-1 to TRBJ2-7; TRBD2 aligns across 8 bases. This CDR3 spans 14 amino acids. Germline CDR1 reads DFQATT; CDR2 reads SNEGSKA (reference sequence). Trimming took 4 bases from V and 3 from J; bases not matched to a gene: 8. The CDR3 region has the DNA TGCAGTGCTACAGTACTAGCGGTCAGCTACGAGCAGTACTTC. It specifies CSATVLAVSYEQYF.

This clonotype was seen more than once but under ten times. V and J are TRBV6-2 or TRBV6-3 and TRBJ1-6; unclear D gene. CDR1 is MNHEY, CDR2 SVGEGT, per germline. The CDR3 length is 14 residues. Trimming removed 4 bases from V and 9 bases from J, with 13 bases in between. CDR3 residues: CASSFSLDPSPLHF. CDR3 nucleotide sequence: TGTGCCAGCAGTTTTTCCCTGGACCCTTCACCCCTCCACTTT.

Many counts were recorded for this clonotype. The chain couples TRBV11-2 to TRBJ2-1; TRBD2 agrees at 12 bases. This CDR3 is built from 16 residues. Germline CDR1 is SGHAT and CDR2 is FQNNGV. V was clipped by 5 bases and J by 2 bases; unmatched bases: 4. CDR3 bases: TGTGCCAGCAGCCAGGCTAGCGGGAGGGCCTACAATGAGCAGTTCTTC. Its translation is CASSQASGRAYNEQFF.